One sample yielded the 9 T cell receptor beta chains listed below, sequenced in a study of blood T cell repertoires in COVID-19 (dated by TCRdb to about 2020). Libraries were constructed by the immunoSEQ multiplex PCR assay. As stored in TCRdb, this immuneACCESS dataset retains in-frame rearrangements with V and J assigned. A fraction of the clones does not appear; measured against another copy, unresolved V genes explain less than half of the discrepancy, and the remainder lacks a known reason. In this sample the table shows some 280,000 clones, around 89% of which occur a single time. The top ten constitute around 12% of the sample. The specimen was peripheral blood. These receptor sequences come from a woman aged 60-75 years with acute or convalescent COVID-19.

The CDR3 loop is CASSYGTTLTGELFF. The CDR3 bases are TGTGCCAGCAGTTACGGGACTACCCTCACCGGGGAGCTGTTTTTT. V gene TRBV6-2 or TRBV6-3 combines with J gene TRBJ2-2; 7 bases are a match to TRBD2. The V gene end was trimmed by 2 bases and the J gene end by 4 bases; junction bases not matched to a gene: 4. CDR1 and CDR2 (germline): MNHEY, SVGEGT. This CDR3 comprises 15 residues.

The rearrangement joins TRBV2 to TRBJ1-2, with 8 nucleotides matching TRBD1. CDR1 and CDR2 (germline): SNHLY, FYNNEI. This CDR3 comprises 13 residues. With V trimmed by 8 bases and J by 4 bases, 6 bases remained unmatched. The CDR3 sequence: CASLDRERYGYTF. CDR3 nucleotide sequence: TGTGCCAGCTTGGACAGGGAACGCTATGGCTACACCTTC.

CDR3 amino acids: CASSQGTGGNQPQHF. In DNA, the CDR3 is TGCGCCAGCAGCCAAGGGACAGGGGGCAATCAGCCCCAGCATTTT. The chain carries TRBV4-1 and TRBJ1-5; TRBD1 agrees at 9 bases. The J segment lost 2 bases and the V segment lost 1 base, leaving 0 bases of the junction unmatched. CDR1 is MGHRA, CDR2 YSYEKL, per germline. This CDR3 spans 15 amino acids.

This chain connects TRBV7-9 to TRBJ2-5, with D unresolved. CDR1 and CDR2 (germline): SEHNR, FQNEAQ (reference sequence). The CDR3 is made up of 12 amino acids. Trimming stripped 3 bases from V and 5 bases from J, with 7 bases between. CDR3 nucleotide sequence: TGTGCCAGCAGCTTTATAGTGGAGACCCAGTACTTC. Its protein product is CASSFIVETQYF.

CDR3: CASSPKGAGTTGNTIYF. For the CDR3, the DNA is TGTGCCAGCTCCCCGAAGGGAGCAGGGACAACTGGAAACACCATATATTTT. The V gene is TRBV18, the J gene TRBJ1-3; tentative D call: TRBD1 (6 bases). The CDR3 contains 17 residues. The germline gives CDR1 KGHSH, CDR2 LQKENI. V was pared by 6 bases and J by 2 bases, with 20 bases between.

This chain uses TRBV14 with TRBJ1-3, with D unresolved. The CDR3 has 14 residues. V was clipped by 1 base and J by 0 bases, with 4 bases between them. The germline gives CDR1 SGHDN, CDR2 FVKESK. CDR3 nucleotides: TGTGCCAGCAGCCAAGCCAACTCTGGAAACACCATATATTTT. Protein sequence: CASSQANSGNTIYF. Full variable domain (missing parts from reference TRBV14 and TRBJ1-3): EAGVTQFPSHSVIEKGQTVTLRCDPISGHDNLYWYRRVMGKEIKFLLHFVKESKQDESGMPNNRFLAERTGGTYSTLKVQPAELEDSGVYFCASSQANSGNTIYFGEGSWLTVV.

The chain combines TRBV23-1 with TRBJ2-7; D remains unclear. TRBV23-1 falls under the ORF class, with uncertain function. The CDR3 is made up of 12 amino acids. With 7 bases removed from V and 3 bases from J, the gap between germline ends came to 10 bases. The CDR3 protein is CASNHRYYEQYF. In DNA form, the CDR3 reads TGCGCCAGCAACCACAGATACTACGAGCAGTACTTC.

V gene TRBV4-3 combines with J gene TRBJ2-2; the D gene is possibly TRBD1 (5 bases). Trimming shortened V by 4 bases and J by 4 bases, and 7 bases separated the two germline ends. Germline assignment: CDR1 LGHNA and CDR2 YSLEER. The CDR3 has 13 residues. CDR3: CASSPTGTGELFF. DNA for the CDR3: TGCGCCAGCAGCCCAACAGGCACCGGGGAGCTGTTTTTT.

This chain connects TRBV7-9 to TRBJ1-6; the D is unclear. Trimming shortened V by 1 base and J by 7 bases, and 8 bases separated the two germline ends. Looked up from germline, CDR1 is SEHNR and CDR2 is FQNEAQ (reference sequence). This CDR3 is built from 14 residues. Written as DNA, the CDR3 is TGTGCCAGCAGCTTAGTTCCGGGGAATTCACCCCTCCACTTT. Amino acid sequence: CASSLVPGNSPLHF.